This T cell receptor beta chain was identified in a study of blood T cell repertoires in COVID-19. Study at large: Collection of acute and convalescent COVID-19 samples took place in the United States, Italy and Spain. Sample material is recorded as cDNA or gDNA derived from T cells, B-cell-depleted T cells, or PBMCs.

This CDR3 contains 20 residues. Germline V gives CDR1 LGHDT, CDR2 YNNKEL (reference sequence). Germline trimming cut 2 bases from V and 1 base from J; bases unmatched to any gene: 12. This clone was counted only a few times. Other DNA sequences of this sample code for an identical CDR3. In the original processing: Estimated nucleated cell counts came from reference gene primer amplification. Clones were sequenced by immunoSEQ multiplex PCR, and TCRdb holds only the in-frame ones, with some missing. That table supplies the V and J calls and clone size; D and trimming were determined from the DNA. The table lists 120,000 or so clones, approximately 85% of them singletons.

The chain carries TRBV3-1 (or the pseudogene TRBV3-2) and TRBJ2-4; 12 bases are shared with TRBD2. The sample taken for sequencing was peripheral blood. This TCR came from a human donor in a cohort sampled during active COVID-19. The CDR3 coding sequence is TGTGCCAGCAGCCAATTTAACCCTAGCGGGGGGGCCAAGGCCAAAAACATTCAGTACTTC. Its translation is CASSQFNPSGGAKAKNIQYF.